The 11 T cell receptor beta chains below were found in one sample sequenced in a study of T cells in localized non-small cell lung cancer (dated by TCRdb to 2020 to 2021). Library creation used the immunoSEQ multiplex PCR assay. TCRdb provides this immuneACCESS table in a form limited to in-frame rearrangements. Some clones are lacking; in checked studies, under half of them reflect an unresolved V gene, and why the rest are absent is not known. This sample lists some 54,000 clones; about three quarters were detected once. Roughly 4% of the sample comes from the top ten. Sequencing was performed on PBMCs, taken before any cancer treatment. The receptors originated from a woman aged 35 to 70 with stage II lung adenocarcinoma.

V is TRBV7-8 and J is TRBJ2-5; TRBD2 might be the D (5 bases). The assigned J gene may be wrong: the sequence end matches TRBJ2-7 better. The CDR3 runs to 15 residues. CDR1 is SGHVS and CDR2 is FQNEAQ in the germline V gene. The CDR3 nucleotides read TGTGCCAGCAGCTCCCGGAGGTTCAGCTCCTACGAGCAGTACTTC. Protein product: CASSSRRFSSYEQYF.

The chain links TRBV2 to TRBJ2-1; D is unresolved. Germline lookup yields CDR1 SNHLY and CDR2 FYNNEI. The length of the CDR3 is 11 residues. Trimming removed 2 bases at V and 8 bases at J, with 4 bases between. CDR3 protein: CASSEKDEQFF. The CDR3 bases are TGTGCCAGCAGTGAAAAGGATGAGCAGTTCTTC.

J is TRBJ1-1 and V is TRBV6-5; TRBD1 might be the D (6 bases). Trimming took 5 bases from V and 10 from J, leaving 17 bases between them. The CDR3 has 13 amino acids. Germline V gene lookup returns CDR1 MNHEY and CDR2 SVGAGI. In DNA, the CDR3 is TGTGCCAGCAGTCCTCTTGTGGACAGCGGAGCTTTCTTT. Translation: CASSPLVDSGAFF.

The CDR3 spells CASRSGGSNQPQHF. The CDR3 nucleotides read TGTGCCAGCAGGTCCGGGGGTAGCAATCAGCCCCAGCATTTT. The rearrangement links TRBV11-2 to TRBJ1-5; TRBD1 is a possible D gene (5 bases). V lost 6 bases, J lost 0 bases, and 9 bases lay in between. The CDR3 runs to 14 residues. From germline, CDR1 is SGHAT and CDR2 FQNNGV. Drawing the rest from reference TRBV11-2 and TRBJ1-5, the complete variable domain is EAGVAQSPRYKIIEKRQSVAFWCNPISGHATLYWYQQILGQGPKLLIQFQNNGVVDDSQLPKDRFSAERLKGVDSTLKIQPAKLEDSAVYLCASRSGGSNQPQHFGDGTRLSIL.

The chain links TRBV6-1 to TRBJ2-4; 11 bases fit TRBD1. Germline V gives CDR1 MNHNS, CDR2 SASEGT. The CDR3 covers 14 residues. With 6 bases clipped from V and 6 bases from J, the junction kept 4 bases outside the gene matches. CDR3 amino acids: CASRDRGHGNIQYF. The DNA of the CDR3 is TGTGCCAGCAGGGACAGGGGGCACGGAAACATTCAGTACTTC.

Concerning this clone itself: One end of the junction is discordant with germline, which a read error may explain. This chain joins TRBV6-5 and TRBJ2-1; tentative D call: TRBD2 (7 bases). The germline V gene encodes CDR1 MNHEY and CDR2 SVGAGI. CDR3 length: 16 amino acids. The CDR3 DNA reads TGTGCCAGCAGTTACCTAGGGGGGGGGCCCCACAAGGAGCAGTTCTTC. Translated, it gives CASSYLGGGPHKEQFF.

The genes are TRBV5-8 and TRBJ2-3; tentative D call: TRBD1 (5 bases). The CDR3 has 12 amino acids. CDR1 is SGHTS, CDR2 YDEGEE, per germline. Trimming stripped 0 bases from V and 6 bases from J, with 5 bases between. CDR3 sequence: CASSLDRDTQYF. CDR3 coding DNA: TGTGCCAGCAGCTTGGACAGGGATACGCAGTATTTT. Full variable domain (remainder filled in from reference TRBV5-8 and TRBJ2-3): EAGVTQSPTHLIKTRGQQATLRCSPISGHTSVYWYQQALGLGLQFLLWYDEGEERNRGNFPPRFSGRQFPNYSSELNVNALELEDSALYLCASSLDRDTQYFGPGTRLTVL.

The chain uses TRBV10-1 and TRBJ2-3; no firm D call. CDR1 and CDR2 from the germline V gene are WNHNN and SYGVQD (reference sequence). The CDR3 extends over 14 amino acids. V shed 2 bases and J shed 1 base, with 7 bases lying between them. Here the CDR3 DNA reads TGCGCCAGCAGTGAGAGGCAAGGCACAGATACGCAGTATTTT. It specifies CASSERQGTDTQYF.

The rearrangement links TRBV6-1 to TRBJ1-1; unclear D gene. This CDR3 comprises 15 residues. Germline V gives CDR1 MNHNS, CDR2 SASEGT. The ends were cut back, 2 bases at V and 1 base at J, with 11 bases in the middle. The CDR3 DNA reads as TGTGCCAGCAGTGAAATGTTCGCGGGGAACACTGAAGCTTTCTTT. This sequence encodes CASSEMFAGNTEAFF.

The chain carries TRBV2 and TRBJ1-6; D not certain. The CDR3 is made up of 17 amino acids. Germline V CDR1 and CDR2: SNHLY, FYNNEI. The V end lost 1 base, the J end lost 0 bases, and 10 bases lay between the germline ends. The CDR3 reads CASSEGAESSYNSPLHF. The CDR3 region has the DNA TGTGCCAGCAGTGAAGGGGCGGAAAGCTCCTATAATTCACCCCTCCACTTT.

The chain recombines TRBV7-8 with TRBJ2-3, with TRBD2 as a possible D gene (6 bases). Trimming removed 2 bases from V and 4 bases from J, with 19 bases in between. Germline V gene lookup returns CDR1 SGHVS and CDR2 FQNEAQ. The CDR3 covers 17 residues. The CDR3 DNA reads as TGTGCCAGCAGCTTAAGAGGGGATCCGGGGGTGGCAGATACGCAGTATTTT. Amino acid sequence: CASSLRGDPGVADTQYF. The full variable domain, in which reference TRBV7-8 and TRBJ2-3 provide the parts outside the CDR3, is GAGVSQSPRYKVAKRGQDVALRCDPISGHVSLFWYQQALGQGPEFLTYFQNEAQLDKSGLPSDRFFAERPEGSVSTLKIQRTQQEDSAVYLCASSLRGDPGVADTQYFGPGTRLTVL.